A single sample gave rise to the 4 T cell receptor beta chains below, sequenced in a study of shared clonotypes between healthy human individuals (dated by TCRdb to between 2020 and 2021). The method was the immunoSEQ multiplex PCR assay. TCRdb mirrors the immuneACCESS table, restricted to in-frame sequences. Some clones are absent from its copies; in checked studies, under half trace to an unresolved V gene, and the reason for the others is unknown. The sample includes some 580,000 clones, with 95% to 98% observed a single time. 0.3% of the sample goes to the ten largest clones. CD8 naive samples consisted of CD45RO-negative cells that were positively selected for CCR7, yielding a CD45RA+CCR7+ population without TemRA cells. The specimen was naive CD8+ T cells sorted from blood. Taken with the paper, the label for cell subset or site translates to: CD45RA+CCR7+. These receptors all stem from a man aged 25 to 45 in good health.

The chain is built from TRBV7-9 and TRBJ1-1, with D unclear. Trimming shortened V by 5 bases and J by 8 bases, and 18 bases separated the two germline ends. The CDR3 runs 14 residues. CDR1 and CDR2 from the germline V gene are SEHNR and FQNEAQ (reference sequence). CDR3: CASSPEIFTGEAFF. The CDR3, as DNA: TGTGCCAGCAGCCCCGAGATATTTACTGGAGAAGCTTTCTTT.

This chain connects TRBV7-8 to TRBJ2-5; no clear D gene. Germline V CDR1 and CDR2: SGHVS, FQNEAQ. Trimming stripped 3 bases from V and 2 bases from J, with 16 bases between. CDR3 length: 16 amino acids. This CDR3 is CASSFYRSTPQETQYF. CDR3 coding DNA: TGTGCCAGCAGCTTTTACCGGTCGACTCCGCAAGAGACCCAGTACTTC.

The chain employs TRBV14 and TRBJ2-1; D gene ambiguous. The V end was cut by 1 base, the J end by 0 bases, with 13 bases between. Germline-derived CDR1 and CDR2 are SGHDN and FVKESK. There are 17 residues in the CDR3. As DNA, the CDR3 is TGTGCCAGCAGCCAAGGCGAAACCTTAAGCTCCTACAATGAGCAGTTCTTC. Amino acids: CASSQGETLSSYNEQFF.

The V gene is TRBV5-1, the J gene TRBJ2-5, with D uncertain. Germline-derived CDR1 and CDR2 are SGHRS and YFSETQ. This CDR3 has 11 amino acids. Trimming cost V 0 bases and J 7 bases, with 4 bases left between them. For the CDR3, the DNA is TGCGCCAGCAGCTTGGATGTGACCCAGTACTTC. Translated: CASSLDVTQYF.